The next 3 T cell receptor beta chains were all read from a single sample in a study of T and B cells in COVID-19 patients. TRB was amplified from approximately 250-500 ng of blood genomic DNA. TRB rearrangements were amplified by multiplex PCR with BIOMED2 TRB-A/B primers. Each CDR3 protein gets one entry after TCRdb re-called the multiplex PCR reads with MiXCR. The table has 10,000 or so distinct CDR3 sequences, approximately 31% seen once. Sample: blood. These receptors were taken from a human donor with active COVID-19.

This clonotype was seen a handful of times. The chain is built from TRBV6-5 and TRBJ2-1; D not resolved. The CDR3 sequence is 15 residues long. Germline loops: CDR1 MNHEY, CDR2 SVGAGI. V was pared by 7 bases and J by 8 bases, with 21 bases between. The CDR3 region is CASTFTPAIGDEQFF. The DNA of the CDR3 is TGTGCCAGCACTTTCACGCCGGCGATTGGGGATGAGCAGTTCTTC.

The chain joins TRBV19 to TRBJ2-5; no clear D. Germline lookup yields CDR1 LNHDA and CDR2 SQIVND (reference sequence). V lost 5 bases and J lost 1, with 14 bases in between. The CDR3 has 15 residues. CDR3 protein: CASSSLIGPQETQYF. The CDR3 coding sequence is TGTGCCAGTAGTTCTCTAATCGGGCCCCAAGAGACCCAGTACTTC.

The chain is built from TRBV29-1 and TRBJ2-3; 15 nucleotides line up with TRBD2. J was trimmed by 6 bases and V by 6 bases; bases with no gene match: 4. The germline CDR1 and CDR2 sequences are SQVTM and ANQGSEA. The CDR3 contains 14 residues. The CDR3 nucleotides are TGCAGCGTCCGAGGGACTAGCGGGGGGGATACGCAGTATTTT. The encoded protein is CSVRGTSGGDTQYF.